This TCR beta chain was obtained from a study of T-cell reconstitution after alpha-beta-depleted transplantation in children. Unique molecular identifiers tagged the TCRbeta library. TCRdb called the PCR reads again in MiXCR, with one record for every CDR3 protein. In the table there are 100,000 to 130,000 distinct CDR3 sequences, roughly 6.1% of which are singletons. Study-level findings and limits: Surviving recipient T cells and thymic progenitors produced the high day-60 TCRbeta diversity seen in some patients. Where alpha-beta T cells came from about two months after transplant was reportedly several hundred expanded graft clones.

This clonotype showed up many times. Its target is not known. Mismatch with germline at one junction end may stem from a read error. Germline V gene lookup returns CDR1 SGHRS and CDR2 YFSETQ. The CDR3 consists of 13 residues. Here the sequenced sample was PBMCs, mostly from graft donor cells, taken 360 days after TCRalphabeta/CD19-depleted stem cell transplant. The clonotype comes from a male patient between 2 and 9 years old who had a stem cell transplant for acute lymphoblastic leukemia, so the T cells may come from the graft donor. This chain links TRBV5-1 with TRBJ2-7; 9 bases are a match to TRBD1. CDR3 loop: CASKDRGAYEQYF. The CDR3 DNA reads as TGTGCCAGCAAGGACAGGGGAGCGTACGAGCAGTACTTC.